Reported below is one TCR beta chain. The method was immunoSEQ multiplex PCR; TCRdb's version includes in-frame clones alone and lacks a portion of them. The sample consists of roughly 180,000 clones, almost 95% of them appearing once. These data originate in a study of T cell responses to AZD1222 COVID-19 vaccine. This TCR was sampled from an adult in good health. Specimen: peripheral blood, collected on day 0 of AZD1222 vaccination.

The CDR3 reads CASREIAGGYEQYF. The CDR3 nucleotides read TGTGCCAGCAGGGAAATAGCGGGAGGTTACGAGCAGTACTTC. This chain connects TRBV28 to TRBJ2-7, with TRBD2 matching over 10 bases. Trimming removed 6 bases from V and 4 bases from J; junction bases left unmatched: 6. The length of the CDR3 is 14 residues. Germline loops: CDR1 MDHEN, CDR2 SYDVKM.